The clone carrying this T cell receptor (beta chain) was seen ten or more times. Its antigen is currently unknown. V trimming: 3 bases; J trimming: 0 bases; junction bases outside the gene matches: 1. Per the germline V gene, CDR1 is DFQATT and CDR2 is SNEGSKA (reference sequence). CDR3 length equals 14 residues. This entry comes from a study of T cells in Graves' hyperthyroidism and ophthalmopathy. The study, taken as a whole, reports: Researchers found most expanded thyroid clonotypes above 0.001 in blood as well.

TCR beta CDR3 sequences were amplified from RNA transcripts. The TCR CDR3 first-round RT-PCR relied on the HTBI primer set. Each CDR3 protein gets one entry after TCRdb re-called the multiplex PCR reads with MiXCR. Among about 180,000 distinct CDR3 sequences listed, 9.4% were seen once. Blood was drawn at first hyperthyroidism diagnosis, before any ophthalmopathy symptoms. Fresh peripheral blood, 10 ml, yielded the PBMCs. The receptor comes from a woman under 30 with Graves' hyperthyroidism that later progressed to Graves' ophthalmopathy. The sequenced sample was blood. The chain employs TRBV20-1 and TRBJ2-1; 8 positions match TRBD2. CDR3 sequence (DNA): TGCAGTGCTAGCGGGGGGGCCTCCTACAATGAGCAGTTCTTC. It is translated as CSASGGASYNEQFF.